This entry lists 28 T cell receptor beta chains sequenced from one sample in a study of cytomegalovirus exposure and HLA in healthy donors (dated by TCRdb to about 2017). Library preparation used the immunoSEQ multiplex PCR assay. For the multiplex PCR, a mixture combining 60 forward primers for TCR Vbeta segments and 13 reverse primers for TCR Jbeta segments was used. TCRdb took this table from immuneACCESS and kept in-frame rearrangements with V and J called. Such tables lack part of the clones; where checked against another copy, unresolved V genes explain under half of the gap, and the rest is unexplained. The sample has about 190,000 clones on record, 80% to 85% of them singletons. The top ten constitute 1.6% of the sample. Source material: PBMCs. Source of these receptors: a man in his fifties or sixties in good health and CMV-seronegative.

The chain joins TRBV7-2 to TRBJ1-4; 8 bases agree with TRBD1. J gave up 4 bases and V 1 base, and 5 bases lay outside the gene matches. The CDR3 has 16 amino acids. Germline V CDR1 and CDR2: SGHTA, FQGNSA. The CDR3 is CASSLVRGLGNEKLFF. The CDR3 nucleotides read TGTGCCAGCAGCTTAGTCAGGGGGCTCGGTAATGAAAAACTGTTTTTT.

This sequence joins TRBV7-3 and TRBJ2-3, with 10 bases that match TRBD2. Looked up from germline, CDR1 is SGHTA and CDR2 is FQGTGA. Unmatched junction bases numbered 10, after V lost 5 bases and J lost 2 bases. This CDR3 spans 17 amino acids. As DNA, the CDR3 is TGTGCCAGCAGCCCCGTAGCGGGAGGCGCGCTCACAGATACGCAGTATTTT. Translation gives CASSPVAGGALTDTQYF.

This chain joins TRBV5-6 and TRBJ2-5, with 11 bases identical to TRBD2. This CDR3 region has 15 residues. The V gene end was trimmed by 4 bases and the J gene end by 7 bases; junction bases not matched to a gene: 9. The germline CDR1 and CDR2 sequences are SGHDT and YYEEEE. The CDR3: CASSQTSGSSGTQYF. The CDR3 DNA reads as TGTGCCAGCAGCCAAACTAGCGGGAGTTCGGGGACCCAGTACTTC.

Here the CDR3 DNA reads TGTGCCAGTAGGAGTGGGGGGGACACTGAAGCTTTCTTT. Translating it yields CASRSGGDTEAFF. This sequence joins TRBV19 and TRBJ1-1, with D perhaps TRBD1 (5 bases). The ends were cut back, 6 bases at V and 3 bases at J, with 11 bases in the middle. Germline loops: CDR1 LNHDA, CDR2 SQIVND (reference sequence). The CDR3 is made up of 13 amino acids. Variable domain in full (rest from reference TRBV19 and TRBJ1-1): DGGITQSPKYLFRKEGQNVTLSCEQNLNHDAMYWYRQDPGQGLRLIYYSQIVNDFQKGDIAEGYSVSREKKESFPLTVTSAQKNPTAFYLCASRSGGDTEAFFGQGTRLTVV.

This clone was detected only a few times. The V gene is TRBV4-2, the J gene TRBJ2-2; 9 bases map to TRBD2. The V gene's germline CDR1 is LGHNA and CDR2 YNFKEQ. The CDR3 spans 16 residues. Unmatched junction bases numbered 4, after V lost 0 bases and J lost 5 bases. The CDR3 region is CASSQEGGGVTGELFF. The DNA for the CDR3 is TGTGCCAGCAGCCAAGAAGGCGGGGGGGTAACCGGGGAGCTGTTTTTT.

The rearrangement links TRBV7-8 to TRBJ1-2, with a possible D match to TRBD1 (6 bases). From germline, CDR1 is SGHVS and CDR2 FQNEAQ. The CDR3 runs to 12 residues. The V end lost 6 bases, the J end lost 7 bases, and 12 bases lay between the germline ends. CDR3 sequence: CASSTGLSGYTF. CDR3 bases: TGTGCCAGCAGTACAGGGCTTAGTGGCTACACCTTC. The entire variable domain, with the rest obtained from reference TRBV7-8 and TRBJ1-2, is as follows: GAGVSQSPRYKVAKRGQDVALRCDPISGHVSLFWYQQALGQGPEFLTYFQNEAQLDKSGLPSDRFFAERPEGSVSTLKIQRTQQEDSAVYLCASSTGLSGYTFGSGTRLTVV.

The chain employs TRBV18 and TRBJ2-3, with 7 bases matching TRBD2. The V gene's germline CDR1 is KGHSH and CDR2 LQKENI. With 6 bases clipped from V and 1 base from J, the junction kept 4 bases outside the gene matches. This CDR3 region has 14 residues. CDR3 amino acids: CASSQSGGTDTQYF. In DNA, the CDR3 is TGTGCCAGCTCCCAAAGCGGGGGCACAGATACGCAGTATTTT.

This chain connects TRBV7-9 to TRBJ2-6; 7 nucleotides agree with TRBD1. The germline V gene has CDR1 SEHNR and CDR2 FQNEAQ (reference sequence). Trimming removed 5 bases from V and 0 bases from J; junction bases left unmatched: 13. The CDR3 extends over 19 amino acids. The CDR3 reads CASSPALQGTHSGANVLTF. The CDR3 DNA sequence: TGTGCCAGCAGCCCGGCTTTACAGGGGACCCACTCTGGGGCCAACGTCCTGACTTTC.

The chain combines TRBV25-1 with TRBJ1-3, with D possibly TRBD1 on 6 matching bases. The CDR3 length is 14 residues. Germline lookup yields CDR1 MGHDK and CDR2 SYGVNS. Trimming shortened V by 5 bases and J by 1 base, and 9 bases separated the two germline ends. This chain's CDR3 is CASSSGESGNTIYF. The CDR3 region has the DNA TGTGCCAGCAGTTCAGGGGAGTCTGGAAACACCATATATTTT.

DNA of the CDR3: TGCGCCAGCAGCTTGGGATGGCAGGAAACCTACAATGAGCAGTTCTTC. It translates to CASSLGWQETYNEQFF. The rearrangement uses TRBV5-1 and TRBJ2-1, with D unresolved. The CDR3 has 16 amino acids. V lost 0 bases to trimming and J lost 2 bases, with 12 bases between them. From germline, CDR1 is SGHRS and CDR2 YFSETQ.

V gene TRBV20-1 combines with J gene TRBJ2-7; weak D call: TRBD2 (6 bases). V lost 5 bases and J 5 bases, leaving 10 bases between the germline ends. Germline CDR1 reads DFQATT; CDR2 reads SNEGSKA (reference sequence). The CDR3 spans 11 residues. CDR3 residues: CSARGGNEQYF. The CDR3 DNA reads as TGCAGTGCTCGGGGAGGCAACGAGCAGTACTTC.

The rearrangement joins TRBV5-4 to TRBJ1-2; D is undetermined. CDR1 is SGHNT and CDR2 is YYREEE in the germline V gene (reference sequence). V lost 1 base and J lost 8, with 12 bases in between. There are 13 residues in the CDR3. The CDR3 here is CASSLPLPGGYTF. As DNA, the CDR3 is TGTGCCAGCAGCTTGCCCCTACCGGGGGGCTACACCTTC.

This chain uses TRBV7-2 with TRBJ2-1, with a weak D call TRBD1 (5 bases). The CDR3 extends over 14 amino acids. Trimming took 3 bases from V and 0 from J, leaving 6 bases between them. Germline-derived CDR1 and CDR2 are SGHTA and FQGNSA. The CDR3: CASSLDTSYNEQFF. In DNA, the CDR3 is TGTGCCAGCAGCTTGGACACCTCCTACAATGAGCAGTTCTTC. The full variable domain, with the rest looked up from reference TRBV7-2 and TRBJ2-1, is GAGVSQSPSNKVTEKGKDVELRCDPISGHTALYWYRQSLGQGLEFLIYFQGNSAPDKSGLPSDRFSAERTGGSVSTLTIQRTQQEDSAVYLCASSLDTSYNEQFFGPGTRLTVL.

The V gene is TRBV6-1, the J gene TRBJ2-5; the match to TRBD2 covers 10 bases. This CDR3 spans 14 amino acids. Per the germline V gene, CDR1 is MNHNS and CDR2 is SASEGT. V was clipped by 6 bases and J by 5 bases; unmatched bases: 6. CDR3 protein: CASRGAGGPETQYF. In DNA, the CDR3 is TGTGCCAGCAGAGGAGCGGGGGGGCCGGAGACCCAGTACTTC.

The CDR3 bases are TGTGCCAGCAGCAAAGCCCTGACCGCAGGGTACGGCACAGATACGCAGTATTTT. Encoded protein: CASSKALTAGYGTDTQYF. J is TRBJ2-3 and V is TRBV21-1; the table calls TRBD1, which could not be checked here. TRBV21-1 is termed a pseudogene. The CDR3 runs 18 residues.

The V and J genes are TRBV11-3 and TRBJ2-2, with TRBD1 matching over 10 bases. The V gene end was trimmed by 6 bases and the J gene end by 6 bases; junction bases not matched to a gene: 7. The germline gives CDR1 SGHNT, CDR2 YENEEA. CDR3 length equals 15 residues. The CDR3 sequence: CASRQGTGAPGELFF. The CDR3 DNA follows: TGTGCCAGCAGACAGGGGACAGGGGCCCCCGGGGAGCTGTTTTTT.

The CDR3 loop reads CASSPPETRDTQYF. The CDR3 DNA is TGTGCCAGCTCACCCCCCGAGACACGGGATACGCAGTATTTT. This chain uses TRBV18 with TRBJ2-3; D is unresolved. There are 14 residues in the CDR3. Germline values: CDR1 KGHSH, CDR2 LQKENI. The V end lost 3 bases, the J end lost 6 bases, and 13 bases lay between the germline ends.

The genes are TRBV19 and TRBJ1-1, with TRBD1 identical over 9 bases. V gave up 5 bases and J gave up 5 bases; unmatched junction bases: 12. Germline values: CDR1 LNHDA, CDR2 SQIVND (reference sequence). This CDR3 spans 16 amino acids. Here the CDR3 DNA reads TGTGCCAGTAGTCCGGGGGGACAGGGATGGGGAACTGAAGCTTTCTTT. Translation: CASSPGGQGWGTEAFF.

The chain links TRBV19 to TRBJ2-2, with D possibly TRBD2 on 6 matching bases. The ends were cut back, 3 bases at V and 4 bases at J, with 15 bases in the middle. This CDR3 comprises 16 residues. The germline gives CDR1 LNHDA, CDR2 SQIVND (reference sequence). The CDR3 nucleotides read TGTGCCAGTAGTATGAGGCGGGGTCCGGGCACCGGGGAGCTGTTTTTT. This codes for CASSMRRGPGTGELFF.

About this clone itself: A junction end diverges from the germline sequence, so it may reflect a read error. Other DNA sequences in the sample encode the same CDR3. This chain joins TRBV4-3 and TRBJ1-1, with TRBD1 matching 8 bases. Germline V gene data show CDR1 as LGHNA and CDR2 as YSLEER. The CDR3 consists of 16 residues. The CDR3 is CASSQELNRGYTEAFF. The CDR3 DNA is TGCGCCAGCAGTCAAGAATTAAACAGGGGGTACACTGAAGCTTTCTTT.

The DNA for the CDR3 is TGTGCCAGCTCACGTGGGACAGACAATGAGCAGTTCTTC. Protein product: CASSRGTDNEQFF. V gene TRBV18 combines with J gene TRBJ2-1; 7 bases line up with TRBD1. The junction had 2 bases not matched to a gene; V was cut back by 4 bases and J by 5 bases. This CDR3 comprises 13 residues. Germline CDR1 and CDR2: KGHSH and LQKENI.

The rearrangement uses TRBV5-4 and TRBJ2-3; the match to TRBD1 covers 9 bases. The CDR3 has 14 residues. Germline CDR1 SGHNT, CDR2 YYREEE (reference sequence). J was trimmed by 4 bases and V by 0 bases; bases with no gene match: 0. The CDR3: CASSLGQGADTQYF. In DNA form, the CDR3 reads TGTGCCAGCAGCTTGGGACAGGGGGCAGATACGCAGTATTTT.

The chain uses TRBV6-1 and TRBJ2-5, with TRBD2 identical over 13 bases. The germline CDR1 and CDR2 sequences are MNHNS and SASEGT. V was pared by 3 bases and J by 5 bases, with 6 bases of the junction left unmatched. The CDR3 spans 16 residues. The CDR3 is CASSDPTSGRGETQYF. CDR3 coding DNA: TGTGCCAGCAGTGACCCTACTAGCGGGAGGGGGGAGACCCAGTACTTC.

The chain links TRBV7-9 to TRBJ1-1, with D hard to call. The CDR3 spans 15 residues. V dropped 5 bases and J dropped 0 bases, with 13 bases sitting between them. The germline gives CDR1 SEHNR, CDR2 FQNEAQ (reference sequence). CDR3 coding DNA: TGTGCCAGCAGCGATTGGCACAACATGAACACTGAAGCTTTCTTT. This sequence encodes CASSDWHNMNTEAFF.

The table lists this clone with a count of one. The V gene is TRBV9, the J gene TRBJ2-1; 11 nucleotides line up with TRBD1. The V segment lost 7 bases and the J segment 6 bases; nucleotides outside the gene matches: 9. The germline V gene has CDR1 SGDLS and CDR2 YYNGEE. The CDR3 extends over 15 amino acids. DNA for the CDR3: TGTGCCAGCCAAATCGGGACAGGGGGGGGCAATGAGCAGTTCTTC. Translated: CASQIGTGGGNEQFF. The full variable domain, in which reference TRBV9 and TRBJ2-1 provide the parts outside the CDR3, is DSGVTQTPKHLITATGQRVTLRCSPRSGDLSVYWYQQSLDQGLQFLIQYYNGEERAKGNILERFSAQQFPDLHSELNLSSLELGDSALYFCASQIGTGGGNEQFFGPGTRLTVL.

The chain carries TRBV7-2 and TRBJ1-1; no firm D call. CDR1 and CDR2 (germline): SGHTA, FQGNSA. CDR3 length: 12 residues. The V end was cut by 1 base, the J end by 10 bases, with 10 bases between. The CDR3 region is CASSLEPGGAFF. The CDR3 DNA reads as TGTGCCAGCAGCTTAGAGCCGGGTGGAGCTTTCTTT.

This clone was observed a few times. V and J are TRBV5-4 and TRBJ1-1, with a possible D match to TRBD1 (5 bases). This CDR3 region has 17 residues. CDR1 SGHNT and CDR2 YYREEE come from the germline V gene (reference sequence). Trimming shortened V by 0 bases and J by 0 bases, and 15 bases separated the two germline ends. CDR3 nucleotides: TGTGCCAGCAGCTTGGTGGGGGGAGACCCCTTGAACACTGAAGCTTTCTTT. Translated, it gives CASSLVGGDPLNTEAFF.

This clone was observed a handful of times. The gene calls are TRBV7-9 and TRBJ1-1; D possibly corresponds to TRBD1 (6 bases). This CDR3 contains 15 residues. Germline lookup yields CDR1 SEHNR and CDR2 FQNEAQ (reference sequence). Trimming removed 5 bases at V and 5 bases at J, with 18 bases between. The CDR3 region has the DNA TGTGCCAGCAGCAAACGCGAGGGGGTGGAGACTGAAGCTTTCTTT. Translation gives CASSKREGVETEAFF.